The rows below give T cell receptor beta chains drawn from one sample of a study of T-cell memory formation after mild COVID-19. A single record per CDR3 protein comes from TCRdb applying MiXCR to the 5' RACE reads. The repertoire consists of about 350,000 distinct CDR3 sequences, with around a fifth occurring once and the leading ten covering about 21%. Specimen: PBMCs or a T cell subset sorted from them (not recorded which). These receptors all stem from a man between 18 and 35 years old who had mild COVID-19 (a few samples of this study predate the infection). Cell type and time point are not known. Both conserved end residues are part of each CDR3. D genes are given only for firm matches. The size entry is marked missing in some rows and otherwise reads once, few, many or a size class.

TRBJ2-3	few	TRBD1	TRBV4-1	TGCGCCAGCAGCCAAACCGGGACAGGGTGGACAGATACGCAGTATTTT	CASSQTGTGWTDTQYF
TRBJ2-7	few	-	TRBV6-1	TGTGCCAGCAGCGAATACCCATTCAAGGCAGGGATCAACCACGAGCAGTACTTC	CASSEYPFKAGINHEQYF
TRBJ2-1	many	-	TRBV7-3	TGTGCCAGCAGCCCCCTAAGGGACTACAATGAGCAGTTCTTC	CASSPLRDYNEQFF
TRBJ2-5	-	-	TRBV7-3	TGTGCCAGCAGCTCATCCAGCGGGCGGTACCAAGAGACCCAGTACTTC	CASSSSSGRYQETQYF
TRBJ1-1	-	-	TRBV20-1	TGCAGTGCTAGAGACCAGTTTCTGAACACTGAAGCTTTCTTT	CSARDQFLNTEAFF
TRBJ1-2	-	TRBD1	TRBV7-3	TGTGCCAGCAGCTTAGACGGTACAGGGGGCCGGTATGGCTACACCTTC	CASSLDGTGGRYGYTF
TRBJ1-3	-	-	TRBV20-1	TGCAGTGCTAGGGACCGGACCCGCTCTGGAAACACCATATATTTT	CSARDRTRSGNTIYF
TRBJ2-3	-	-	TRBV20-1	TGCAGTGCTAGGCGACTAAGTGTCACAGATACGAAGTATTTT	CSARRLSVTDTKYF
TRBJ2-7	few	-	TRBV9	TGTGCCAGCAGCGTCGTCGCCGCCGGCGAGCAGTACTTC	CASSVVAAGEQYF
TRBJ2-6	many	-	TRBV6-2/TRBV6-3	TGTGCCAGCAGTTACCCTTTCGGCTCTGGGGCCAACGTCCTGACTTTC	CASSYPFGSGANVLTF
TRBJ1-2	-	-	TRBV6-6	TGTGCCAGCAGTCAACATGGCGGCAACTATGGCTACACCTTC	CASSQHGGNYGYTF
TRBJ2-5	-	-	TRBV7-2	TGTGCCAGCAGTCGGAAGAGTGGAGAGACCCAGTACTTC	CASSRKSGETQYF
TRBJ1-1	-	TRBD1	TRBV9	TGTGCCAGCAGCGGACAGGGGGCCATGAACACTGAAGCTTTATTT	CASSGQGAMNTEALF
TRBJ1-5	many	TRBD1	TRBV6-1	TGTGCCAGTTCCCGGGACAGGGTTGATCAGCCCCAGCATTTT	CASSRDRVDQPQHF
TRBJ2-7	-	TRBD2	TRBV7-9	TGTGCCAGCAGTACTAGCGGGGGGGCCTACGAGCAGTACTTC	CASSTSGGAYEQYF
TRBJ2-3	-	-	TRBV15	TGTGCCACCAGCAGAGTGCGGGCAGGGGTGGGCACAGATACGCAGTATTTT	CATSRVRAGVGTDTQYF
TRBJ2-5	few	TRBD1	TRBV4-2	TGTGCCAGCAGCCGGGGCGGGACAGGGTTATGGCAAGAGACCCAGTACTTC	CASSRGGTGLWQETQYF
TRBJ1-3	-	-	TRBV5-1	TGCGCCAGCAGCTTGGCGCCCCTAGGGTCTGGAAACACCATATATTTT	CASSLAPLGSGNTIYF
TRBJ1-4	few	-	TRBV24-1	TGTGCCACCAGTGACCCGACAGTCAGAAAACTGTTTTTT	CATSDPTVRKLFF
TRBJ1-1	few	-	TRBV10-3	TGTGCCATCAGTGAAGGGGGGGCGAGTGGGACTGAAGCTTTCTTT	CAISEGGASGTEAFF
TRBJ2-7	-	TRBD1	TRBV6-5	TGTGCCAGCAGACCGACAGGGTTGGAAGTACAGTACTTC	CASRPTGLEVQYF